The T cell receptor (beta chain) under discussion was sequenced for a study of beta chain features in type 1 diabetes. Across the whole study: Investigators examined 107,917,701 sorted cells across all samples. Study-level findings and limits: For Type 1 diabetes patients, all four CD4+ subsets carried TCRB CDR3s that were moderately but significantly shorter. A potential influence of HLA type upon TCRB rearrangement remained unresolved herein. Among type 1 diabetes patients, VDJ junctions had fewer insertions and more deletions. Naive, central memory and regulatory TCRB repertoires appeared more similar among patients than healthy donors.

Expressed TCRB transcripts got sequenced, as all isolated RNA was reverse transcribed. Measured with immunoSEQ multiplex PCR; TCRdb has only the in-frame clones, and not every one. This table has 350,000 to 450,000 clones, 10% to 15% appearing once. This clone was detected a few times. The target antigen is unknown. The trim removed 2 bases at V and 0 bases at J, leaving 7 bases unmatched. The CDR3 sequence is 17 residues long. Per germline, CDR1 KGHSH and CDR2 LQKENI. V usage is TRBV18 and J usage is TRBJ2-4; 7 bases match TRBD2. The sequence was obtained from a woman aged 18-29 years with type 1 diabetes. Sequencing was carried out using naive CD4+ T cells from blood. This chain's CDR3 is CASSPTAGDGAKNIQYF. The CDR3 DNA sequence: TGTGCCAGCTCACCAACCGCGGGGGATGGAGCCAAAAACATTCAGTACTTC.